Sequencing of this TCR beta chain was carried out in a study of cytomegalovirus exposure and HLA in healthy donors. General observations from the study: CMV antigen specificity was confirmed in vitro for a few CMV-associated chains.

CDR1 and CDR2 (germline): SGHNT, YYREEE (reference sequence). V shed 4 bases and J shed 8 bases, with 21 bases lying between them. The CDR3 is 15 residues long. The method was immunoSEQ multiplex PCR; TCRdb's version includes in-frame clones alone and lacks a portion of them. The sample contains around 300,000 clones, around 86% of which appear only once. About this clone itself: Its target is unknown.

Sequenced material: PBMCs. The clonotype was recovered from a woman in her late teens or twenties in good health and CMV-seronegative. The chain recombines TRBV5-4 with TRBJ1-2; possibly TRBD1 for D (5 bases). This chain's CDR3 is CASSPDSASLEGYTF. CDR3 nucleotides: TGTGCCAGCAGCCCAGACAGCGCGTCTCTTGAAGGCTACACCTTC. Based on the CDR3 plus reference TRBV5-4 and TRBJ1-2, the full variable domain is ETGVTQSPTHLIKTRGQQVTLRCSSQSGHNTVSWYQQALGQGPQFIFQYYREEENGRGNFPPRFSGLQFPNYSSELNVNALELDDSALYLCASSPDSASLEGYTFGSGTRLTVV.